This TCR beta chain was found in a study of cytomegalovirus exposure and HLA in healthy donors. Study background: Both the 120 validation repertoires and the 600 to 700 first-cohort repertoires used the same platform, as reported by a later analysis.

This table comes from immunoSEQ multiplex PCR, and its TCRdb copy is limited to in-frame clones, with some not included. Among 110,000 or so clones, about 84% were seen once, and the ten largest hold roughly 5.3%. These donors were members of the approximately 120-subject validation cohort, a group separate from the roughly 700-subject first cohort. A note on this clone: The antigen is unknown.

Study results and caveats: Cytomegalovirus-associated TCR beta chains were listed, numbering some 170.

Sequencing was carried out using PBMCs. The TCR was taken from a man younger than 30 in good health and CMV-seronegative.

The CDR3 spells CAWRAKDRGKDQPQHF. The CDR3 bases are TGTGCCTGGAGGGCCAAAGACAGGGGGAAGGATCAGCCCCAGCATTTT. The chain is built from TRBV30 and TRBJ1-5; 9 bases are a match to TRBD1. Germline V lookup: CDR1 GTSNPN, CDR2 SVGIG (reference sequence). The length of the CDR3 is 16 residues. V trimming: 3 bases; J trimming: 5 bases; junction bases outside the gene matches: 11.